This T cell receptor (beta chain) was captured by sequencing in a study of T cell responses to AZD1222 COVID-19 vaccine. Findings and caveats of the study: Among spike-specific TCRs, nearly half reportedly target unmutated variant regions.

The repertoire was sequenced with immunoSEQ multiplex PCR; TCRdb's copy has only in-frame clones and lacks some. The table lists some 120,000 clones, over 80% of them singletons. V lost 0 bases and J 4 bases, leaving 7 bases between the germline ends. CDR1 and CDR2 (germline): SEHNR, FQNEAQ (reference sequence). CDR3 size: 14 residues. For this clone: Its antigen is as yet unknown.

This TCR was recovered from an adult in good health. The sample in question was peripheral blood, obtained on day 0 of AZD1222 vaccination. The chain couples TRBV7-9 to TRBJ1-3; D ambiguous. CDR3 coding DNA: TGTGCCAGCAGCTTAGCCGGACGGGGAAACACCATATATTTT. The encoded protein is CASSLAGRGNTIYF.